This T cell receptor beta chain was recovered during a study of control samples from healthy donors and cancer patients. This CDR3 is built from 17 residues. Germline assignment: CDR1 SNHLY and CDR2 FYNNEI. With 4 bases clipped from V and 2 bases from J, the junction kept 7 bases outside the gene matches. This table comes from immunoSEQ multiplex PCR, and its TCRdb copy is limited to in-frame clones, with some not included. The sample has about 51,000 clones, roughly 90% seen once. Comments on this clone: The same CDR3 is also encoded by other DNA sequences in this sample.

The rearrangement links TRBV2 to TRBJ2-2; TRBD2 matches 10 bases. Sequencing was carried out using PBMCs. The sequence derives from a man between 45 and 60 years old with head and neck cancer. The CDR3 is CASSVVSGGSNTGELFF. Written as DNA, the CDR3 is TGTGCCAGCAGTGTTGTTAGCGGGGGGTCAAACACCGGGGAGCTGTTTTTT.